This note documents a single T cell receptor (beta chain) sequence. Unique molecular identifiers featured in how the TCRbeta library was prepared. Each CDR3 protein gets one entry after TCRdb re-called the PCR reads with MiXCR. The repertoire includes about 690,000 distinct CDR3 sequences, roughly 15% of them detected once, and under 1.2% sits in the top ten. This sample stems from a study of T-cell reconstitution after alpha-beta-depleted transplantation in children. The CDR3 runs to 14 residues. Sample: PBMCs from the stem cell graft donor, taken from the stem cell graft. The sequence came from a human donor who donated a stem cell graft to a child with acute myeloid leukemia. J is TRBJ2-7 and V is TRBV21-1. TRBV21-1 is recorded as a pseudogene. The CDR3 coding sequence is TGTGCCAGCAGCCCAGAGGAACTTCCTTACGAGCAGTACGTC. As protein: CASSPEELPYEQYV.